This is a list of T cell receptor beta chains from one sample in a study of blood T cells in healthy people across ages. Each CDR3 protein gets one entry after TCRdb re-called the 5' RACE reads with MiXCR. The sample has about 930,000 distinct CDR3 sequences, 25% to 30% seen once; the top ten hold around 9.6%. These records were also assigned to another study, of T cells of mothers and their children.

The specimen sequenced was blood. The receptors derive from a woman aged 40 to 50 in good health. Both conserved end residues are part of each CDR3. A D gene is named only where the DNA matches it firmly. Size is omitted from some rows. Given values are once, few, many or a class for expanded clones.

d_gene	abundance	v_gene	j_gene	CDR3aa	CDR3nt
TRBD2	.	TRBV5-1	TRBJ2-7	CASSDLTSGSTEQYF	TGCGCCAGCAGCGACCTGACTAGCGGATCTACGGAGCAGTACTTC
TRBD2	many	TRBV4-2	TRBJ2-1	CASSQVAGGDEQFF	TGTGCCAGCAGCCAAGTGGCGGGGGGGGATGAGCAGTTCTTC
TRBD1	.	TRBV7-9	TRBJ1-6	CASSPGIEGAGSPLHF	TGTGCCAGCAGCCCAGGCATAGAGGGGGCAGGTTCACCCCTCCACTTT
TRBD1	many	TRBV5-6	TRBJ2-5	CASSSLSRDRQETQYF	TGTGCCAGCAGCTCACTCAGCCGGGACAGGCAAGAGACCCAGTACTTC
TRBD1	.	TRBV28	TRBJ2-1	CASSITTGGLNEQFF	TGTGCCAGCAGTATTACGACAGGGGGCTTGAATGAGCAGTTCTTC
TRBD1	few	TRBV28	TRBJ2-7	CASSFSGTGNYEQYF	TGTGCCAGCAGTTTCTCCGGGACAGGGAACTACGAGCAGTACTTC
.	.	TRBV20-1	TRBJ2-3	CSARGDPMGPTDTQYF	TGCAGTGCTAGAGGGGACCCGATGGGGCCCACAGATACGCAGTATTTT
.	.	TRBV4-1	TRBJ1-2	CASSQDRDMRSYTF	TGCGCCAGCAGCCAAGACCGGGACATGAGGAGCTACACCTTC
.	.	TRBV10-3	TRBJ2-7	CAISGRGSSYEQYF	TGTGCCATCAGTGGGAGGGGAAGCTCCTACGAGCAGTACTTC
.	.	TRBV2	TRBJ1-5	CASSPQGDNQPQHF	TGTGCCAGCAGTCCGCAGGGCGACAATCAGCCCCAGCATTTT
.	.	TRBV27	TRBJ2-4	CASKLQGDGAKNIQYF	TGTGCCAGCAAGCTACAGGGTGACGGGGCCAAAAACATTCAGTACTTC
TRBD2	many	TRBV5-1	TRBJ2-3	CASRAGGAGTDTQYF	TGCGCCAGCAGGGCCGGGGGGGCCGGCACAGATACGCAGTATTTT
.	.	TRBV11-3	TRBJ2-1	CASSPSLSGYNEQFF	TGTGCCAGCAGCCCGAGCTTGTCGGGTTACAATGAGCAGTTCTTC
.	.	TRBV28	TRBJ1-1	CASTRNTEAFF	TGTGCCAGCACCCGGAACACTGAAGCTTTCTTT
.	.	TRBV7-9	TRBJ2-7	CASSPQANSYEQYF	TGTGCCAGCAGCCCCCAGGCCAACTCCTACGAGCAGTACTTC
.	.	TRBV30	TRBJ1-2	CAWRRGGNGYTF	TGTGCCTGGAGGCGGGGGGGGAATGGCTACACCTTC
TRBD2	few	TRBV10-3	TRBJ2-2	CAISEDQGTSVSGELFF	TGTGCCATCAGTGAGGACCAGGGGACTAGCGTATCCGGGGAGCTGTTTTTT
TRBD1	many	TRBV6-6	TRBJ1-2	CASSYSGTGKDYGYTF	TGTGCCAGCAGTTACTCGGGGACAGGGAAAGACTATGGCTACACCTTC
.	.	TRBV20-1	TRBJ1-2	CSARDMKPILLSYGYTF	TGCAGTGCTAGAGATATGAAACCCATCCTATTGTCCTATGGCTACACCTTC
TRBD2	.	TRBV29-1	TRBJ2-5	CSVERGGGVNELYF	TGCAGCGTTGAACGGGGCGGGGGGGTTAATGAGCTGTACTTC
TRBD1	.	TRBV3-1	TRBJ2-7	CASSQSGTGGEQYF	TGTGCCAGCAGCCAATCCGGGACAGGTGGCGAGCAGTACTTC
.	.	TRBV5-1	TRBJ2-3	CASSLAKEVIDTQYF	TGCGCCAGCAGCTTGGCCAAGGAGGTAATCGATACGCAGTATTTT